The present T cell receptor (beta chain) was sequenced within a study of spatial heterogeneity in lung cancer (dated by TCRdb to between 2018 and 2021). With regard to the full study: Beta-chain transcripts were consistently detected in greater numbers than alpha-chain transcripts, which likely reflects a higher abundance of beta-chain transcripts. In non-small cell lung cancer, the study quantitatively compared TCR alpha and beta repertoires across several tumor regions, matched nontumor lung, and blood. In the raw uncorrected reads, each unique combination of TCR and UMI appeared more than ten times on average. Both alpha and beta chains were TCR-sequenced in about 240 tumor regions, under 80 matched nontumor lung samples and 56 PBMC samples obtained at surgery. Nonsynonymous mutation counts, determined by whole-exome sequencing of tumor tissue, were related to features of the TCR repertoire. Study-level results and caveats: Ubiquitous expanded tumor TCRs showed up in blood more often at tumor resection than at routine follow-up. Confirming at a functional level the hypothesis that regional TCRs recognize regional mutations was considered to require additional single-cell paired TCR alpha and beta sequencing.

Library preparation employed 5' RACE. The run used a NextSeq 500. To allow correction of PCR and sequencing errors, the TCR library protocol tagged every TCR cDNA molecule with a unique molecular identifier. Per the original workflow: TCR identification, UMI-based error correction and CDR3 extraction were performed with Decombinator tools. TCRs above a frequency of 2 per 1,000, corresponding to the top 1% of the tumor frequency distribution, were defined as expanded. Renyi diversity was computed with the R vegan package after each repertoire had been subsampled 100 times to 5,000 TCRs. CDR3 similarity networks were constructed using string-kernel similarity of amino acid triplets, with links drawn between CDR3s whose pairwise similarity was above 0.82. TCRdb ran its own pipeline on the public reads, namely fastp trimming at Q25 and MiXCR clone calling, and kept in-frame beta chains. Every distinct CDR3 protein forms one entry, paired with its most common genes and DNA. Clone size and V and J calls follow TCRdb, not the original study. Present in this sample are 12,000 or so distinct CDR3 sequences, approximately 14% of which were seen just once. The ten biggest clones cover approximately 2.4% of the sample.

Ten or more counts support this clonotype. Its antigen is still unknown. No base quality information exists; no much larger clone differs at one position. In the paper's terms, the time point label means: sample taken at primary tumor resection. TCR sequencing used whole RNA extracted from tumor and nontumor lung tissue, or from cryopreserved PBMC samples, without cell sorting. Samples were obtained from about 69 patients with early-stage, untreated non-small cell lung cancer from the lung TRACERx cohort. A patient was chosen for TCR sequencing only when enough RNA was available from at least two tumor regions. The sequence was collected from a female donor with early-stage non-small cell lung cancer. The source was PBMCs, collected at surgery.

The nucleotide sequence reads as follows: TGCGCCAGCAGTGACCAGGAAAACACTGAAGCTTTCTTT. The encoded protein is CASSDQENTEAFF. The chain employs TRBV10-1 and TRBJ1-1; no D segment can be confidently identified. CDR3 length: 13 amino acids, cysteine to phenylalanine. Of the read, only the CDR3 DNA is kept; its 39 bases are in frame from base 1. V drops 3 bases and J drops 2 bases, leaving 7 bases in between. CDR1 is given as WNHNN and CDR2 as SYGVQD, both from the germline V gene (reference sequence).